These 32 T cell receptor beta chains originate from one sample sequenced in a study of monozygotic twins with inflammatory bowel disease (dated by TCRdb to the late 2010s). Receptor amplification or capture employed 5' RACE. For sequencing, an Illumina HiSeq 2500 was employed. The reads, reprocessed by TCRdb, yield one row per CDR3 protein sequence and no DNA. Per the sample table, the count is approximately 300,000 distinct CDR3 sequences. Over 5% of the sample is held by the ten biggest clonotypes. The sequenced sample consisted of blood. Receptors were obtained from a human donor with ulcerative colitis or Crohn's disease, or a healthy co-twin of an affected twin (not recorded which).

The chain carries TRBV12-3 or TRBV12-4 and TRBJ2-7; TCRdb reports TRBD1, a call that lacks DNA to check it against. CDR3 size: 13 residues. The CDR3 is CASSHGQGYEQYF.

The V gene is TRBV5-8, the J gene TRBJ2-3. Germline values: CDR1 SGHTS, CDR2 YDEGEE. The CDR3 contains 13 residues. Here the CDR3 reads CASSPYRTDTQYF.

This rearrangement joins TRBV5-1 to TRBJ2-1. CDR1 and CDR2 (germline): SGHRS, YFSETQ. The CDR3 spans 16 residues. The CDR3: CASSLMASDSYNEQFF.

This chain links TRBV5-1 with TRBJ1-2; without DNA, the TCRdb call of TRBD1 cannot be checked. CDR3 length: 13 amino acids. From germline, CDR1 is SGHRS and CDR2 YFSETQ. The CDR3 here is CASSLGQGNRYTF.

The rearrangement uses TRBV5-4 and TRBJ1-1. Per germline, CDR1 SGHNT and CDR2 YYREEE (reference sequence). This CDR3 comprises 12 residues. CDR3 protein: CASSLDGTEAFF.

CDR3: CASSPGQYSQYF. The chain has TRBV12-3 or TRBV12-4 and TRBJ2-3; as DNA is missing, the TRBD1 call by TCRdb cannot be tested. This CDR3 contains 12 residues.

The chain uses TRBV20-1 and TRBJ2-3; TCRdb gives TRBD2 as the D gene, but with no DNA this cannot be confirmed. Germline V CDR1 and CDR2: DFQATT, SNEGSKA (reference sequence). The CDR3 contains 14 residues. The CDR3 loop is CSVYPGLLRDTQYF.

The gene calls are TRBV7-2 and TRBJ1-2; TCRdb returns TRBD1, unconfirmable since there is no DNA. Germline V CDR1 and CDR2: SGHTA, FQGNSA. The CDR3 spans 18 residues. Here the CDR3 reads CASSLASPYRDFNYGYTF.

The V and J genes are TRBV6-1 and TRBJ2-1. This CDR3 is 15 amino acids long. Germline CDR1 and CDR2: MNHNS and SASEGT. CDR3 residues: CASRRTPSSYNEQFF.

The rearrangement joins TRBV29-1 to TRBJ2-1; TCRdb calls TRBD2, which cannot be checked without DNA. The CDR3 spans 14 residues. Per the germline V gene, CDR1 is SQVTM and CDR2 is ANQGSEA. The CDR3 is CSVDGGGAYNEQFF.

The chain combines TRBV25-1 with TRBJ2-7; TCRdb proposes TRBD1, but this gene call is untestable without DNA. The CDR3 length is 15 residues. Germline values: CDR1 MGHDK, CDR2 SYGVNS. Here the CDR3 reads CASSDPGTRTYEQYF.

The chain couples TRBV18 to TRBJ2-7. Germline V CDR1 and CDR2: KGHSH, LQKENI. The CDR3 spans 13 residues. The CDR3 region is CASSLDSGRRQYF.

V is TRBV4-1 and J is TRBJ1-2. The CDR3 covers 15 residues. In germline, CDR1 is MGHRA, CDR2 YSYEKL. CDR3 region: CASSQDGLWNYGYTF.

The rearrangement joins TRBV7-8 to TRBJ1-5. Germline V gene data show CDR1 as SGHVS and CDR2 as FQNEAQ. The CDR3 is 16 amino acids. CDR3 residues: CASSLAAALGSQPQHF.

This CDR3 reads CASSLGYRGFEPQHF. The chain links TRBV5-1 to TRBJ1-5; TCRdb picks TRBD1, but there is no DNA to check that call. Germline V CDR1 and CDR2: SGHRS, YFSETQ. The CDR3 extends over 15 amino acids.

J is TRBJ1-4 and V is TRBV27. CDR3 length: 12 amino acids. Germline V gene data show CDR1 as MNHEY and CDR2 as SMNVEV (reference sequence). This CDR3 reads CASSRPAEKLFF.

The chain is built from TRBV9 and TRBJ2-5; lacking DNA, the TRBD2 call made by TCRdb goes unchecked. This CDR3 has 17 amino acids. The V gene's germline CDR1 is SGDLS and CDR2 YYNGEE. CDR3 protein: CASSFQSNSGGEETQYF. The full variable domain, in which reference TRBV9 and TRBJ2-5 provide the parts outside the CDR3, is DSGVTQTPKHLITATGQRVTLRCSPRSGDLSVYWYQQSLDQGLQFLIQYYNGEERAKGNILERFSAQQFPDLHSELNLSSLELGDSALYFCASSFQSNSGGEETQYFGPGTRLLVL.

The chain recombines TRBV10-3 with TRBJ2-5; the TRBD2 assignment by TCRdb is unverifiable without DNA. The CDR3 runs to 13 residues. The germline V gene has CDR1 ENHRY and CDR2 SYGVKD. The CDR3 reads CAISGGVRETQYF.

The CDR3 is CASRESLAGTDTQYF. The chain is built from TRBV9 and TRBJ2-3; the TCRdb D gene call, TRBD2, has no DNA to confirm it. The CDR3 loop spans 15 amino acids. The V gene's germline CDR1 is SGDLS and CDR2 YYNGEE.

The CDR3 reads CATTKWMNTEAFF. The chain couples TRBV24-1 to TRBJ1-1. Germline CDR1 is KGHDR and CDR2 is SFDVKD. This CDR3 comprises 13 residues.

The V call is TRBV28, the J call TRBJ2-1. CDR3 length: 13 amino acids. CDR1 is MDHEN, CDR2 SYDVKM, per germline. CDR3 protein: CASIRSPYNEQFF.

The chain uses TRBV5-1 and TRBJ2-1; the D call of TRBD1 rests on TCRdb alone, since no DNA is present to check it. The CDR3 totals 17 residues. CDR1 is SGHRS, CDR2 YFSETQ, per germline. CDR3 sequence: CASSLGGGTGLYNEQFF. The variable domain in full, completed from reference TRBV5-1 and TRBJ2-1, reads KAGVTQTPRYLIKTRGQQVTLSCSPISGHRSVSWYQQTPGQGLQFLFEYFSETQRNKGNFPGRFSGRQFSNSRSEMNVSTLELGDSALYLCASSLGGGTGLYNEQFFGPGTRLTVL.

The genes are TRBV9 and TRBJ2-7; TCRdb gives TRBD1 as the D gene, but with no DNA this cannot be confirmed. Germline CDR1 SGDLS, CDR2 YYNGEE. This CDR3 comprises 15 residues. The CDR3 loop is CASSTTGVSPYEQYF.

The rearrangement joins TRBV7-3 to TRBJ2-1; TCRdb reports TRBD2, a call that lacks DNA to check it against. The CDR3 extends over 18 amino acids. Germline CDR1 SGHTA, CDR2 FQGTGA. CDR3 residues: CASSKLAGGLGSYNEQFF.

Here the CDR3 reads CASSLNSAQVGEKLFF. V usage is TRBV28 and J usage is TRBJ1-4; the TRBD1 assignment by TCRdb is unverifiable without DNA. There are 16 residues in the CDR3. Germline-derived CDR1 and CDR2 are MDHEN and SYDVKM. Together with reference TRBV28 and TRBJ1-4, the CDR3 gives the full variable domain: DVKVTQSSRYLVKRTGEKVFLECVQDMDHENMFWYRQDPGLGLRLIYFSYDVKMKEKGDIPEGYSVSREKKERFSLILESASTNQTSMYLCASSLNSAQVGEKLFFGSGTQLSVL.

The CDR3 sequence is CASSVGTRSEQYF. The chain links TRBV9 to TRBJ2-7. The CDR3 is made up of 13 amino acids. Germline V gene lookup returns CDR1 SGDLS and CDR2 YYNGEE. Full variable domain (missing parts from reference TRBV9 and TRBJ2-7): DSGVTQTPKHLITATGQRVTLRCSPRSGDLSVYWYQQSLDQGLQFLIQYYNGEERAKGNILERFSAQQFPDLHSELNLSSLELGDSALYFCASSVGTRSEQYFGPGTRLTVT.

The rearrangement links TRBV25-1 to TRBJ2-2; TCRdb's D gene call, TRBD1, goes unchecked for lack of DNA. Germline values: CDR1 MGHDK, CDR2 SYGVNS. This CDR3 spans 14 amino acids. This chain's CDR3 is CASRGTGLIGELFF. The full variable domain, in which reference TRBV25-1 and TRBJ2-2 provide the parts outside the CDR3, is EADIYQTPRYLVIGTGKKITLECSQTMGHDKMYWYQQDPGMELHLIHYSYGVNSTEKGDLSSESTVSRIRTEHFPLTLESARPSHTSQYLCASRGTGLIGELFFGEGSRLTVL.

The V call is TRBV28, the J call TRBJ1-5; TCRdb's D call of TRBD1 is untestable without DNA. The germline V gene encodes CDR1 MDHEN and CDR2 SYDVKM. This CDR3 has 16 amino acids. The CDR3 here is CASSFPRDGYNQPQHF. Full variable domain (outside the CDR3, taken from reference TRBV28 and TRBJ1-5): DVKVTQSSRYLVKRTGEKVFLECVQDMDHENMFWYRQDPGLGLRLIYFSYDVKMKEKGDIPEGYSVSREKKERFSLILESASTNQTSMYLCASSFPRDGYNQPQHFGDGTRLSIL.

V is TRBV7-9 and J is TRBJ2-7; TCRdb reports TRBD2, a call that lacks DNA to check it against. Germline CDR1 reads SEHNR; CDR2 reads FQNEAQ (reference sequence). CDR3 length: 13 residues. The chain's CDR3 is CASSPAGSYEQYF.

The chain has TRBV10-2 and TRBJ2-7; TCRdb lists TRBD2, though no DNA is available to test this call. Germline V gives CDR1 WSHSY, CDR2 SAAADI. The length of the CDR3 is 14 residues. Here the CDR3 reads CASTHTGSGYEQYF.

The CDR3 loop is CASSPRASTDTQYF. This sequence joins TRBV11-2 and TRBJ2-3. CDR1 SGHAT and CDR2 FQNNGV come from the germline V gene. The CDR3 is 14 residues long.

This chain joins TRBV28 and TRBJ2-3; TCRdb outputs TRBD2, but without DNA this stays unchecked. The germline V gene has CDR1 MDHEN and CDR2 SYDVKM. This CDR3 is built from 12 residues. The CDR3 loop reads CASTGGAGTQYF.